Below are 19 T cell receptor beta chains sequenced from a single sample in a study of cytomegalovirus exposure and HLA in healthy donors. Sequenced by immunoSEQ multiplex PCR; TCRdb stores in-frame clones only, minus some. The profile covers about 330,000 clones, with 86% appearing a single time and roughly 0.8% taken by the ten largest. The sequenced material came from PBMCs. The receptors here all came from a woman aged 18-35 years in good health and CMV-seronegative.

In DNA form, the CDR3 reads TGTGCCAGCAGCTTAGAAGGGCGGGCCCCCTACAATGAGCAGTTCTTC. Translating gives CASSLEGRAPYNEQFF. The chain combines TRBV7-3 with TRBJ2-1, with D maybe TRBD2 (5 bases). V was shortened by 2 bases and J by 2 bases, with 13 bases between the two germline ends. CDR1 SGHTA and CDR2 FQGTGA come from the germline V gene. This CDR3 spans 16 amino acids.

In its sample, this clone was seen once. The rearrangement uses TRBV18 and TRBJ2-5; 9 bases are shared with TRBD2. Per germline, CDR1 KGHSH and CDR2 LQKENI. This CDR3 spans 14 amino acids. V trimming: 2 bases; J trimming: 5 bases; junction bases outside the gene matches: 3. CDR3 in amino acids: CASSPLREGETQYF. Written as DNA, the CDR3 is TGTGCCAGCTCACCATTGCGGGAGGGCGAGACCCAGTACTTC.

The CDR3 sequence is CASSLGLIYGYTF. CDR3 bases: TGTGCCAGCAGCTTAGGACTGATCTATGGCTACACCTTC. The rearrangement joins TRBV7-9 to TRBJ1-2; D ambiguous. The germline V and J ends were trimmed by 1 base and 4 bases, with 7 bases remaining between them. Germline CDR1 and CDR2: SEHNR and FQNEAQ (reference sequence). The CDR3 runs to 13 residues.

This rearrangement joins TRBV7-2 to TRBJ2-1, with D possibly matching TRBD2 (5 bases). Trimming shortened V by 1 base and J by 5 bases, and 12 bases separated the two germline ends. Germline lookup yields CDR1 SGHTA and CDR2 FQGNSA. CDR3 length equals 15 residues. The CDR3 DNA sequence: TGTGCCAGCAGCTTAGACAGAGGGAATGACAATGAGCAGTTCTTC. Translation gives CASSLDRGNDNEQFF.

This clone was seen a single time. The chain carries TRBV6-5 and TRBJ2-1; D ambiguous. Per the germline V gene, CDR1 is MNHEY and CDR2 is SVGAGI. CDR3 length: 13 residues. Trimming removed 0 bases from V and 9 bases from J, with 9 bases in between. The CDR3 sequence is CASSYSSFSEQFF. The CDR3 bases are TGTGCCAGCAGTTACTCCTCCTTCAGTGAGCAGTTCTTC.

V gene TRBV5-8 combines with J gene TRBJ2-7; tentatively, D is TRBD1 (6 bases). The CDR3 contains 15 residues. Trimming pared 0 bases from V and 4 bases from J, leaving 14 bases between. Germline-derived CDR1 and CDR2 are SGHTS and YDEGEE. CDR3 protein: CASSLESAQGYEQYF. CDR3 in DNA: TGTGCCAGCAGCTTGGAATCAGCACAGGGTTACGAGCAGTACTTC.

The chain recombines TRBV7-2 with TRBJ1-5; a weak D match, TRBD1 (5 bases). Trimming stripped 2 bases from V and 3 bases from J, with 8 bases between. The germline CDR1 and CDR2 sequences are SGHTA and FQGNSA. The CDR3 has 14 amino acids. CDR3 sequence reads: CASSLQGANQPQHF. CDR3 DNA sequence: TGTGCCAGCAGCTTACAGGGTGCCAATCAGCCCCAGCATTTT.

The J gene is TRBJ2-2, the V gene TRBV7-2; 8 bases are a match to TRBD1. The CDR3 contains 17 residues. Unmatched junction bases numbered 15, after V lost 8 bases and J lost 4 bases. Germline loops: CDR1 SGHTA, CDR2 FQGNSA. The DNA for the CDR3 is TGTGCCAGCTCCAACCCGGGCAGGGGGCATTCCACCGGGGAGCTGTTTTTT. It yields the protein CASSNPGRGHSTGELFF.

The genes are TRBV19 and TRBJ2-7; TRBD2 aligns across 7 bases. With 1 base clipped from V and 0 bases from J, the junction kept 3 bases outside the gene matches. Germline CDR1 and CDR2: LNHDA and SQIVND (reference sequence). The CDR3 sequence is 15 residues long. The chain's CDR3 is CASSIAGGLSYEQYF. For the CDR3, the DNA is TGTGCCAGTAGTATAGCGGGAGGCCTCTCCTACGAGCAGTACTTC.

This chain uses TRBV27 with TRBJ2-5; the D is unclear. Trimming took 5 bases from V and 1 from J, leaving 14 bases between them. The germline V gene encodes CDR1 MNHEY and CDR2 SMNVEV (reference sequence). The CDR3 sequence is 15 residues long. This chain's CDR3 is CASSDGADFQETQYF. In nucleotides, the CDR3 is TGTGCCAGCAGTGACGGTGCAGACTTCCAAGAGACCCAGTACTTC.

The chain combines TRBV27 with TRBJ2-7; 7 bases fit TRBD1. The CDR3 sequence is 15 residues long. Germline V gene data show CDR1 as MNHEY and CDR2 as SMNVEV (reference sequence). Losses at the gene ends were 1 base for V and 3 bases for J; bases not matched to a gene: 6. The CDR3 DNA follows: TGTGCCAGCAGTTTATTGGGACAGCGACTCTACGAGCAGTACTTC. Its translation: CASSLLGQRLYEQYF.

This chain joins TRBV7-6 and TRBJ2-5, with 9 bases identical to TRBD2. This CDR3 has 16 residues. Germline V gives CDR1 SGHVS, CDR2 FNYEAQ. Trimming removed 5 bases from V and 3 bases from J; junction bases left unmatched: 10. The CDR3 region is CASSRVTSGFEETQYF. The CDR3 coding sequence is TGTGCCAGCAGCCGAGTGACTAGCGGCTTCGAAGAGACCCAGTACTTC.

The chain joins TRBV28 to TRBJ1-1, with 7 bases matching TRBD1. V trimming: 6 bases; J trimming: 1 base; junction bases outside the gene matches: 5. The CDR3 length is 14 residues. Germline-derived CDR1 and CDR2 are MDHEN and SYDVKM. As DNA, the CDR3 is TGTGCCAGCAGCCTAGGGGGCGAGAACACTGAAGCTTTCTTT. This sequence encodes CASSLGGENTEAFF.

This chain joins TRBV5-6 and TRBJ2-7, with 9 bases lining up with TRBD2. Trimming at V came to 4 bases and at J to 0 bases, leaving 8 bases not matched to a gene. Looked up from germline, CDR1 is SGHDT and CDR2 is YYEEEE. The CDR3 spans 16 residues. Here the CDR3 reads CASSLGGGRASYEQYF. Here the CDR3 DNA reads TGTGCCAGCAGCCTGGGGGGCGGGAGGGCCTCCTACGAGCAGTACTTC.

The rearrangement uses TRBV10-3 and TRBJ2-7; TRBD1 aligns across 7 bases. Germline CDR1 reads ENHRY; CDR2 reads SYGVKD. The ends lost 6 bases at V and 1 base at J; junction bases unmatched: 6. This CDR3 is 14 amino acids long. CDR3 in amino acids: CAIRSGQASYEQYF. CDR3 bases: TGTGCCATCAGGAGTGGACAGGCATCCTACGAGCAGTACTTC.

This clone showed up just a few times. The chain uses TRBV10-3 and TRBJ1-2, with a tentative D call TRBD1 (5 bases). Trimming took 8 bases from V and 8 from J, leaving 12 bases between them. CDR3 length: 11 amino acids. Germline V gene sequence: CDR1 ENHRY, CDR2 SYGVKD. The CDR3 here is CAIPEEGGYTF. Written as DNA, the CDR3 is TGTGCCATCCCCGAGGAGGGGGGCTACACCTTC.

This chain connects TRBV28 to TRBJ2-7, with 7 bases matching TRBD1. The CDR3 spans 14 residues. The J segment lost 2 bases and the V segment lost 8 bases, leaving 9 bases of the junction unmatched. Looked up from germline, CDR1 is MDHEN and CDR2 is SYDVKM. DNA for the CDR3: TGTGCCAGCCATACTACAGGGGCGGCCTACGAGCAGTACTTC. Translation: CASHTTGAAYEQYF.

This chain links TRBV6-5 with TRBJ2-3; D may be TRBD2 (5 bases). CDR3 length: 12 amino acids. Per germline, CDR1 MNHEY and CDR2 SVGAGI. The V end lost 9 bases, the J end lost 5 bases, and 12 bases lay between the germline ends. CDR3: CASVGDRDTQYF. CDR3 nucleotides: TGTGCCAGTGTCGGGGATCGAGATACGCAGTATTTT.

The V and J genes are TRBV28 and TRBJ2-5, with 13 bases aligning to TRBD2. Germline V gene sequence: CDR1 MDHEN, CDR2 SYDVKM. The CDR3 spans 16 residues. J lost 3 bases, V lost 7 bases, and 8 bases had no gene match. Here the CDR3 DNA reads TGTGCCAGCATTAGGGGACTAGCGGGATCGGAAGAGACCCAGTACTTC. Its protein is CASIRGLAGSEETQYF.